This TCR beta chain emerged from a study of post-analysis software for immune sequencing data. Broader study findings: Significantly lower normalized Chao1 diversity was seen in multiple sclerosis patients than in controls. TRBV segments more frequent in patients than in controls numbered a few and included TRBV5-6, TRBV5-1 and TRBV20-1.

Germline CDR1 and CDR2: MDHEN and SYDVKM. Trimming stripped 7 bases from V and 5 bases from J, with 21 bases between. The CDR3 has 15 residues. Prepared libraries of TCR beta cDNA carried unique molecular identifiers. cDNA molecules numbering some 500,000 came from approximately 1 to 10 million T cells. From the PCR reads, TCRdb called clonotypes with MiXCR, one entry per CDR3 protein. Of about 180,000 distinct CDR3 sequences in the sample, over 25% were seen once. This clonotype was detected a few times. Its specificity is unknown. Sequenced: blood. V usage is TRBV28 and J usage is TRBJ2-7, with unresolved D. This sequence originates from a girl aged 10 to 17 with multiple sclerosis. DNA for the CDR3: TGTGCCAGCACCTCCCGGCTGTTGGGGTCGAACGAGCAGTACTTC. Its protein is CASTSRLLGSNEQYF.